Listed below are T cell receptor beta chains from one sample, sequenced in a study of OX40 agonist ivuxolimab in advanced cancers. The protocol was immunoSEQ multiplex PCR, while the TCRdb copy is restricted to in-frame clones and leaves out a portion. Here the sample spans 80,000 to 85,000 clones, more than 70% being singletons. Sample: CD4+ or CD8+ T cells sorted from blood, taken in a trial of the OX40 agonist ivuxolimab. All receptors derive from an adult with an advanced solid tumor such as melanoma, head and neck, liver or kidney cancer. Each CDR3 is given with its conserved first and last residue. Each record gives: V gene, CDR3 length, D gene, J gene, clone size, CDR3 protein, CDR3 DNA. D genes are given only for firm matches. Clone sizes are given selectively: once, few, many, or a class where the clone is expanded.

V gene: TRBV12-5; CDR3 length: 12; D gene: .; J gene: TRBJ1-5; clone size: .; CDR3 protein: CASGLDDQPQHF; CDR3 DNA: TGTGCTAGTGGTTTGGACGATCAGCCCCAGCATTTT
V gene: TRBV14; CDR3 length: 14; D gene: .; J gene: TRBJ2-7; clone size: .; CDR3 protein: CASSRGLGGGEQYF; CDR3 DNA: TGTGCCAGCAGTCGTGGACTAGGGGGTGGCGAGCAGTACTTC
V gene: TRBV2; CDR3 length: 14; D gene: .; J gene: TRBJ1-2; clone size: .; CDR3 protein: CASKLGRGVHGYTF; CDR3 DNA: TGTGCCAGCAAGTTGGGGAGGGGGGTCCATGGCTACACCTTC
V gene: TRBV7-9; CDR3 length: 15; D gene: TRBD1; J gene: TRBJ1-2; clone size: .; CDR3 protein: CASSYPGQGVSGYTF; CDR3 DNA: TGTGCCAGCAGCTACCCGGGACAGGGTGTGAGTGGCTACACCTTC
V gene: TRBV4-2; CDR3 length: 15; D gene: TRBD1; J gene: TRBJ1-1; clone size: once; CDR3 protein: CASSQGTGKDTEAFF; CDR3 DNA: TGTGCCAGCAGCCAAGGGACAGGGAAGGACACTGAAGCTTTCTTT
V gene: TRBV5-4; CDR3 length: 16; D gene: TRBD1; J gene: TRBJ2-5; clone size: few; CDR3 protein: CASSYRDRATEETQYF; CDR3 DNA: TGTGCCAGCAGCTACCGGGACAGGGCGACCGAGGAGACCCAGTACTTC
V gene: TRBV5-1; CDR3 length: 14; D gene: .; J gene: TRBJ1-2; clone size: .; CDR3 protein: CASSFDGGNYGYTF; CDR3 DNA: TGCGCCAGCAGCTTCGACGGGGGGAACTATGGCTACACCTTC
V gene: TRBV6-6; CDR3 length: 14; D gene: .; J gene: TRBJ1-5; clone size: .; CDR3 protein: CASSYSGGNQPQHF; CDR3 DNA: TGTGCCAGCAGTTACTCAGGGGGCAATCAGCCCCAGCATTTT
V gene: TRBV19; CDR3 length: 15; D gene: TRBD2; J gene: TRBJ2-7; clone size: .; CDR3 protein: CASSILAGGSYEQYF; CDR3 DNA: TGTGCCAGTAGTATTTTAGCGGGGGGTTCCTACGAGCAGTACTTC
V gene: TRBV27; CDR3 length: 20; D gene: TRBD2; J gene: TRBJ2-1; clone size: .; CDR3 protein: CASSLKPQPSSGRVYNEQFF; CDR3 DNA: TGTGCCAGCAGTTTAAAACCACAGCCGAGTAGCGGGAGGGTCTACAATGAGCAGTTCTTC
V gene: TRBV25-1; CDR3 length: 13; D gene: .; J gene: TRBJ2-1; clone size: .; CDR3 protein: CASSDPNPNEQFF; CDR3 DNA: TGTGCCAGCAGTGATCCCAATCCGAATGAGCAGTTCTTC
V gene: TRBV30; CDR3 length: 13; D gene: TRBD1; J gene: TRBJ1-1; clone size: .; CDR3 protein: CAWNTQGHTEAFF; CDR3 DNA: TGTGCCTGGAACACACAGGGGCACACTGAAGCTTTCTTT
V gene: TRBV30; CDR3 length: 12; D gene: TRBD1; J gene: TRBJ1-2; clone size: .; CDR3 protein: CAWSGDSSSRTF; CDR3 DNA: TGTGCCTGGAGTGGGGACAGTTCTTCTCGGACCTTC
V gene: TRBV11-3; CDR3 length: 17; D gene: TRBD2; J gene: TRBJ2-7; clone size: .; CDR3 protein: CASSPTRTSGSLGEQYF; CDR3 DNA: TGTGCCAGCAGCCCGACAAGGACTAGCGGGAGTCTAGGTGAGCAGTACTTC
V gene: TRBV5-4; CDR3 length: 13; D gene: .; J gene: TRBJ2-3; clone size: .; CDR3 protein: CASSLAGTDTQYF; CDR3 DNA: TGTGCCAGCAGCCTGGCGGGCACAGATACGCAGTATTTT
V gene: TRBV6-5; CDR3 length: 15; D gene: .; J gene: TRBJ1-1; clone size: large; CDR3 protein: CASSYSLREGTEAFF; CDR3 DNA: TGTGCCAGCAGTTACTCCCTTAGAGAGGGGACTGAAGCTTTCTTT
V gene: TRBV7-8; CDR3 length: 15; D gene: .; J gene: TRBJ2-1; clone size: .; CDR3 protein: CASSLAGSPHNEQFF; CDR3 DNA: TGTGCCAGCAGCTTAGCCGGGAGCCCCCACAATGAGCAGTTCTTC
V gene: TRBV4-1; CDR3 length: 18; D gene: TRBD2; J gene: TRBJ2-1; clone size: few; CDR3 protein: CASSQDGTSGGRWNEQFF; CDR3 DNA: TGCGCCAGCAGCCAAGATGGGACTAGCGGGGGTAGGTGGAATGAGCAGTTCTTC
V gene: TRBV6-5; CDR3 length: 13; D gene: .; J gene: TRBJ1-2; clone size: .; CDR3 protein: CASKIQGNYGYTF; CDR3 DNA: TGTGCCAGCAAGATACAGGGCAACTATGGCTACACCTTC
V gene: TRBV6-6; CDR3 length: 15; D gene: .; J gene: TRBJ2-5; clone size: .; CDR3 protein: CASSYGGSLQETQYF; CDR3 DNA: TGTGCCAGCAGTTACGGGGGCTCCCTCCAAGAGACCCAGTACTTC
V gene: TRBV5-5; CDR3 length: 15; D gene: TRBD1; J gene: TRBJ1-1; clone size: .; CDR3 protein: CASSYLDRGLTEAFF; CDR3 DNA: TGTGCCAGCAGCTATCTGGACAGGGGGCTAACTGAAGCTTTCTTT
V gene: TRBV7-9; CDR3 length: 13; D gene: TRBD1; J gene: TRBJ2-7; clone size: .; CDR3 protein: CASSRQGSLEQYF; CDR3 DNA: TGTGCCAGCAGCCGACAGGGCTCCCTCGAGCAGTACTTC
V gene: TRBV18; CDR3 length: 14; D gene: .; J gene: TRBJ2-5; clone size: .; CDR3 protein: CASSRAGAQETQYF; CDR3 DNA: TGTGCCAGCTCACGCGCGGGGGCCCAAGAGACCCAGTACTTC
V gene: TRBV14; CDR3 length: 14; D gene: TRBD1; J gene: TRBJ2-4; clone size: .; CDR3 protein: CASSQGGTGNIQYF; CDR3 DNA: TGTGCCAGCAGCCAAGGCGGGACAGGGAACATTCAGTACTTC
V gene: TRBV18; CDR3 length: 13; D gene: .; J gene: TRBJ1-4; clone size: .; CDR3 protein: CASSWLEDEKLFF; CDR3 DNA: TGTGCCAGCTCGTGGTTGGAGGATGAAAAACTGTTTTTT
V gene: TRBV18; CDR3 length: 15; D gene: TRBD1; J gene: TRBJ1-1; clone size: .; CDR3 protein: CASSPRGQGNTEAFF; CDR3 DNA: TGTGCCAGCTCACCCAGAGGACAGGGGAACACTGAAGCTTTCTTT
V gene: TRBV28; CDR3 length: 14; D gene: TRBD2; J gene: TRBJ2-5; clone size: .; CDR3 protein: CASSSLGGSETQYF; CDR3 DNA: TGTGCCAGCAGTTCACTGGGGGGGTCAGAGACCCAGTACTTC
V gene: TRBV7-9; CDR3 length: 16; D gene: .; J gene: TRBJ1-1; clone size: once; CDR3 protein: CASSPRGRGMNTEAFF; CDR3 DNA: TGTGCCAGCAGCCCGCGGGGACGGGGGATGAACACTGAAGCTTTCTTT
V gene: TRBV19; CDR3 length: 15; D gene: .; J gene: TRBJ2-5; clone size: .; CDR3 protein: CASSTGRRSVETQYF; CDR3 DNA: TGTGCCAGTAGTACCGGCCGTAGATCTGTAGAGACCCAGTACTTC
V gene: TRBV27; CDR3 length: 15; D gene: .; J gene: TRBJ1-1; clone size: .; CDR3 protein: CASSSLRAVNTEAFF; CDR3 DNA: TGTGCCAGCAGTTCCCTCCGGGCCGTGAACACTGAAGCTTTCTTT
V gene: TRBV6-5; CDR3 length: 16; D gene: .; J gene: TRBJ2-3; clone size: once; CDR3 protein: CASSYNFAPIIDTQYF; CDR3 DNA: TGTGCCAGCAGTTATAATTTCGCTCCTATCATAGATACGCAGTATTTT
V gene: TRBV29-1; CDR3 length: 13; D gene: .; J gene: TRBJ2-2; clone size: .; CDR3 protein: CSVGTTPTGELFF; CDR3 DNA: TGCAGCGTTGGGACTACCCCGACCGGGGAGCTGTTTTTT
V gene: TRBV6-5; CDR3 length: 12; D gene: .; J gene: TRBJ1-5; clone size: .; CDR3 protein: CASRPEKGPQHF; CDR3 DNA: TGTGCCAGCAGACCCGAAAAAGGGCCCCAGCATTTT
V gene: TRBV2; CDR3 length: 15; D gene: .; J gene: TRBJ1-2; clone size: .; CDR3 protein: CASSVTSPPNYGYTF; CDR3 DNA: TGTGCCAGCAGTGTGACTTCGCCCCCCAACTATGGCTACACCTTC
V gene: TRBV19; CDR3 length: 13; D gene: .; J gene: TRBJ1-3; clone size: .; CDR3 protein: CASSIEDRDTIYF; CDR3 DNA: TGTGCCAGTAGTATAGAAGATCGGGACACCATATATTTT
V gene: TRBV6-5; CDR3 length: 14; D gene: .; J gene: TRBJ1-2; clone size: .; CDR3 protein: CASTSGGARYGYTF; CDR3 DNA: TGTGCCAGCACTTCTGGCGGGGCCAGGTACGGCTACACCTTC
V gene: TRBV6-4; CDR3 length: 14; D gene: TRBD2; J gene: TRBJ2-1; clone size: once; CDR3 protein: CASSRLAGNNEQFF; CDR3 DNA: TGTGCCAGCAGCAGACTAGCGGGCAACAATGAGCAGTTCTTC
V gene: TRBV6-5; CDR3 length: 15; D gene: TRBD1; J gene: TRBJ1-6; clone size: .; CDR3 protein: CASRTRDSNNSPLHF; CDR3 DNA: TGTGCCAGTAGGACCCGGGACAGCAATAATTCACCCCTCCACTTT
V gene: TRBV9; CDR3 length: 15; D gene: TRBD2; J gene: TRBJ2-1; clone size: .; CDR3 protein: CASSVASGRAGEQFF; CDR3 DNA: TGTGCCAGCAGCGTAGCCAGCGGGAGGGCCGGTGAGCAGTTCTTC
V gene: TRBV5-4; CDR3 length: 16; D gene: TRBD1; J gene: TRBJ2-2; clone size: .; CDR3 protein: CASSFKGTGNTGELFF; CDR3 DNA: TGTGCCAGCAGCTTTAAAGGGACAGGCAACACCGGGGAGCTGTTTTTT
V gene: TRBV19; CDR3 length: 15; D gene: TRBD2; J gene: TRBJ2-1; clone size: once; CDR3 protein: CASSLSGRAVSEQFF; CDR3 DNA: TGTGCCAGTAGTTTGAGCGGGAGGGCCGTCAGTGAGCAGTTCTTC
V gene: TRBV27; CDR3 length: 13; D gene: .; J gene: TRBJ1-2; clone size: .; CDR3 protein: CASRPEANYGYTF; CDR3 DNA: TGTGCCAGCAGGCCGGAAGCTAACTATGGCTACACCTTC
V gene: TRBV7-9; CDR3 length: 12; D gene: .; J gene: TRBJ2-7; clone size: .; CDR3 protein: CASSLGSYEQYF; CDR3 DNA: TGTGCCAGCAGCTTAGGGTCCTACGAGCAGTACTTC
V gene: TRBV7-3; CDR3 length: 15; D gene: TRBD2; J gene: TRBJ2-7; clone size: .; CDR3 protein: CASSLKVLAVYEQYF; CDR3 DNA: TGTGCCAGCAGCTTAAAGGTACTAGCGGTCTACGAGCAGTACTTC
V gene: TRBV27; CDR3 length: 11; D gene: .; J gene: TRBJ2-3; clone size: .; CDR3 protein: CASRSTDTQYF; CDR3 DNA: TGTGCCAGCAGAAGCACAGATACGCAGTATTTT
V gene: TRBV6-5; CDR3 length: 14; D gene: .; J gene: TRBJ1-6; clone size: .; CDR3 protein: CASRHQGFNSPLHF; CDR3 DNA: TGTGCCAGCAGGCACCAGGGGTTTAATTCACCCCTCCACTTT
V gene: TRBV7-2; CDR3 length: 13; D gene: .; J gene: TRBJ1-5; clone size: .; CDR3 protein: CASSLRGIQPQHF; CDR3 DNA: TGTGCCAGCAGCTTAAGGGGGATCCAGCCCCAGCATTTT
V gene: TRBV28; CDR3 length: 15; D gene: TRBD1; J gene: TRBJ2-2; clone size: .; CDR3 protein: CASSLPGQGTGELFF; CDR3 DNA: TGTGCCAGCAGTCTACCGGGACAGGGGACCGGGGAGCTGTTTTTT